This record looks at one T cell receptor (beta chain) sequence and its context. The sample is drawn from a study of memory CD4+ T cells and cytomegalovirus serostatus. The table came from immunoSEQ multiplex PCR; TCRdb's copy has only in-frame clones and leaves some out. The data show about 61,000 clones, 82% seen once. Germline V gene sequence: CDR1 MNHNY, CDR2 SVGAGI (reference sequence). CDR3 length equals 16 residues. Trimming cost V 0 bases and J 0 bases, with 9 bases left between them. Single viable CD3+CD4+CD8-CD45RO+ cells were sorted as the memory CD4+ T cells. The chain combines TRBV6-6 with TRBJ2-1, with D unresolved. The sample consisted of memory CD4+ T cells from blood. This TCR derives from an adult in good health and CMV-seronegative. CDR3 region: CASSYSYVPSYNEQFF. The CDR3 coding sequence is TGTGCCAGCAGTTACTCGTACGTTCCCTCCTACAATGAGCAGTTCTTC.